The sequence of this T cell receptor beta chain was determined in a study of CD8 T cells in ankylosing spondylitis. Study findings and constraints: One TCR beta motif, made up of eight highly homologous variants, appeared characteristic of ankylosing spondylitis blood. There was reportedly significant enrichment of clones that were disease-linked in matched ankylosing spondylitis synovial fluid. Some of these motif variants have turned up before, in reports on reactive arthritis synovial fluid and blood.

In the case of this clonotype: Its cognate antigen is unknown.

Germline V gene lookup returns CDR1 DFQATT and CDR2 SNEGSKA (reference sequence). The CDR3 has 12 residues. The V end was cut by 5 bases, the J end by 1 base, with 8 bases between. TCR beta libraries were made by quantitative 5'-RACE with molecular barcodes. TCRdb re-called the 5' RACE reads with MiXCR, one entry per CDR3 protein. The sample records fewer than 250,000 distinct CDR3 sequences, under 12% being singletons. V gene TRBV20-1 combines with J gene TRBJ2-5, with D uncertain. The receptor's source is a male donor with ankylosing spondylitis or in good health (not recorded which). Sequenced sample: blood, either unsorted or a sorted T cell fraction (not recorded which). This chain's CDR3 is CSALRSQETQYF. For the CDR3, the DNA is TGCAGTGCTCTGCGTTCCCAAGAGACCCAGTACTTC.